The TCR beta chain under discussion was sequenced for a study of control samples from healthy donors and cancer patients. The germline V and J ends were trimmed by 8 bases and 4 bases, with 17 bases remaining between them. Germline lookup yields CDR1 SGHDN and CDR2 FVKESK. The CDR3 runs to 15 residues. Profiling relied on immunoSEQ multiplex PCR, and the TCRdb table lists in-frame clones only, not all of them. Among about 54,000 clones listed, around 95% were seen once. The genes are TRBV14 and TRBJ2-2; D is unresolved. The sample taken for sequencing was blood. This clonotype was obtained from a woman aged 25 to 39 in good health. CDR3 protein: CASAPGLKGTGELFF. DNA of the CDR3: TGTGCCAGCGCCCCCGGGCTAAAGGGCACCGGGGAGCTGTTTTTT.